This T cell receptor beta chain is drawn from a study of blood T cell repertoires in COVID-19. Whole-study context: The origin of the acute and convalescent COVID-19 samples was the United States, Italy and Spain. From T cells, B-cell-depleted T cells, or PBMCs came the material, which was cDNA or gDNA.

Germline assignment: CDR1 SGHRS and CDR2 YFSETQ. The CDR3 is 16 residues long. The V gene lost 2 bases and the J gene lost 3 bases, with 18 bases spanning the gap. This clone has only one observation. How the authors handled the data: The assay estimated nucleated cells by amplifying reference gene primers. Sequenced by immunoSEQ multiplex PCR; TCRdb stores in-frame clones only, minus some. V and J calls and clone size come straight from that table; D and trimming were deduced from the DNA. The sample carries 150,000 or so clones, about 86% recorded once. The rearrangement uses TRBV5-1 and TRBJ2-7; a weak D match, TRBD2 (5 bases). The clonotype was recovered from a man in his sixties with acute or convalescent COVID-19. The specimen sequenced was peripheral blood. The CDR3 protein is CASSFSPGGSYYEQYF. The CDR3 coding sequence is TGCGCCAGCAGCTTCAGCCCCGGCGGGTCCTACTACGAGCAGTACTTC.